This T cell receptor (beta chain) was retrieved from a study of blood T cell repertoires in COVID-19. Libraries were prepared by immunoSEQ multiplex PCR; TCRdb keeps only in-frame clonotypes and omits some of them. Among about 300,000 clones listed, roughly 86% were seen once. The germline V gene encodes CDR1 ENHRY and CDR2 SYGVKD. This CDR3 spans 14 amino acids. V shed 2 bases and J shed 2 bases, with 9 bases lying between them. The chain carries TRBV10-3 and TRBJ1-2; tentative D call: TRBD1 (6 bases). The sample consisted of peripheral blood. This clonotype was obtained from a woman in her 30s with COVID-19, enrolled during active disease. CDR3 in DNA: TGTGCCATCAGTGAGCGGGGGGGCAACTATGGCTACACCTTC. Encoded protein: CAISERGGNYGYTF.